This is a list of T cell receptor beta chains from one sample in a study of blood T cell repertoires in COVID-19. Assay used: immunoSEQ multiplex PCR; TCRdb lists only in-frame clones, some missing. This sample has around 100,000 clones, with over 75% found just once. What was sequenced was peripheral blood. The receptors originated from a man aged 50-59 years with acute or convalescent COVID-19. Both conserved end residues are part of each CDR3. A D gene is named only where the DNA matches it firmly. Part of the rows lack a size; the others show once, few, many or a class for expanded clones.

D gene	V gene	J gene	clone size	CDR3 protein	CDR3 DNA
-	TRBV27	TRBJ2-1	-	CASGPYRDTYNEQFF	TGTGCCAGTGGGCCTTACCGGGACACCTACAATGAGCAGTTCTTC
-	TRBV19	TRBJ2-2	-	CASSIRGSGTGELFF	TGTGCCAGTAGCATTAGGGGGTCGGGCACCGGGGAGCTGTTTTTT
-	TRBV3-1/TRBV3-2	TRBJ1-2	-	CASSQREGFYGYTF	TGTGCCAGCAGCCAACGGGAGGGATTTTATGGCTACACCTTC
-	TRBV27	TRBJ1-2	-	CASSLTGQIGYTF	TGTGCCAGCAGTTTAACCGGACAGATTGGCTACACCTTC
-	TRBV10-3	TRBJ1-1	once	CAISEKTGNTEAFF	TGTGCCATCAGTGAAAAGACAGGGAACACTGAAGCTTTCTTT
-	TRBV29-1	TRBJ1-4	few	CSVGRGANEKLFF	TGCAGCGTTGGGAGGGGAGCTAATGAAAAACTGTTTTTT
TRBD1	TRBV19	TRBJ1-5	-	CASSPKTGSRNQPQHF	TGTGCCAGTAGTCCGAAGACAGGGTCCCGCAATCAGCCCCAGCATTTT
TRBD1	TRBV4-2	TRBJ1-3	-	CASSQVPRGAGNTIYF	TGTGCCAGCAGCCAGGTTCCCAGGGGGGCTGGAAACACCATATATTTT
-	TRBV27	TRBJ1-2	-	CASSSPREGTIYGYTF	TGTGCCAGCAGTTCACCCCGGGAGGGGACTATCTATGGCTACACCTTC
-	TRBV12-3/TRBV12-4	TRBJ1-2	once	CASTGGSNYGYTF	TGTGCCAGCACGGGGGGCTCTAACTATGGCTACACCTTC
TRBD1	TRBV10-1	TRBJ1-6	-	CASSNRTGRPLHF	TGCGCCAGCAGTAACAGGACAGGTAGACCCCTCCACTTT
TRBD2	TRBV7-2	TRBJ2-3	once	CASSPSRGDTDTQYF	TGTGCCAGCAGCCCTTCGCGGGGGGACACAGATACGCAGTATTTT
-	TRBV5-1	TRBJ1-1	-	CASSLEAGVAEAFF	TGCGCCAGCAGCTTGGAGGCAGGGGTCGCTGAAGCTTTCTTT
-	TRBV6-1	TRBJ2-1	once	CASSEAGGASEQFF	TGTGCCAGCAGTGAAGCTGGGGGGGCCAGTGAGCAGTTCTTC
TRBD1	TRBV28	TRBJ2-3	-	CATGTDLTDTQYF	TGTGCCACCGGGACAGACCTCACAGATACGCAGTATTTT
-	TRBV5-5	TRBJ1-2	-	CASSLVNSGYTF	TGTGCCAGCAGCTTGGTTAACTCTGGCTACACCTTC
-	TRBV7-2	TRBJ2-1	once	CASSSGRVSSYNEQFF	TGTGCCAGCAGCTCCGGCAGGGTGAGCTCCTACAATGAGCAGTTCTTC
TRBD1	TRBV5-1	TRBJ2-2	-	CASRWTGGTGELFF	TGCGCCAGCAGGTGGACAGGGGGCACCGGGGAGCTGTTTTTT
-	TRBV6-5	TRBJ1-2	-	CASSYSPGGDGYTF	TGTGCCAGCAGTTACTCCCCCGGCGGGGATGGCTACACCTTC
-	TRBV3-1/TRBV3-2	TRBJ1-4	many	CASSQESHNEKLFF	TGTGCCAGCAGCCAAGAGAGTCATAATGAAAAACTGTTTTTT
-	TRBV7-2	TRBJ1-2	-	CASSFVGAGGYTF	TGTGCCAGCAGCTTCGTGGGCGCAGGGGGCTACACCTTC
-	TRBV5-1	TRBJ1-2	-	CASSLAAVAGGYTF	TGCGCCAGCAGCTTGGCAGCGGTTGCGGGCGGCTACACCTTC
TRBD1	TRBV28	TRBJ2-2	few	CASRLPLQGRTGELFF	TGTGCCAGCAGACTACCCCTACAGGGGCGGACCGGGGAGCTGTTTTTT
TRBD1	TRBV24-1	TRBJ2-6	-	CATSDPDRASGANVLTF	TGTGCCACCAGTGACCCGGACAGGGCCAGCGGGGCCAACGTCCTGACTTTC
TRBD1	TRBV30	TRBJ1-3	-	CAWIPGQGSGNTIYF	TGTGCCTGGATACCGGGACAGGGGTCTGGAAACACCATATATTTT
TRBD1	TRBV5-1	TRBJ1-6	-	CASSSEGDRPNSPLHF	TGCGCCAGCAGCTCGGAGGGGGACAGACCTAATTCACCCCTCCACTTT
-	TRBV6-6	TRBJ1-1	-	CASSKEQGRAFF	TGTGCCAGCAGTAAAGAACAGGGCCGCGCTTTCTTT
-	TRBV11-1	TRBJ1-1	few	CASSRSWLLNTEAFF	TGTGCCAGCAGCCGATCCTGGCTTCTGAACACTGAAGCTTTCTTT
-	TRBV7-2	TRBJ2-2	-	CASSLWTANTGELFF	TGTGCCAGCAGCCTTTGGACAGCTAACACCGGGGAGCTGTTTTTT
TRBD1	TRBV9	TRBJ1-2	-	CASSVRSGTGAYGYTF	TGTGCCAGCAGCGTTCGATCCGGGACAGGGGCCTATGGCTACACCTTC
-	TRBV7-2	TRBJ2-7	-	CASSLVQADEQYF	TGTGCCAGCAGCTTGGTACAGGCCGACGAGCAGTACTTC
-	TRBV12-5	TRBJ1-1	-	CASGFFTTGSRMNTEAFF	TGTGCTAGTGGTTTCTTTACGACAGGCTCGAGGATGAACACTGAAGCTTTCTTT
TRBD2	TRBV10-3	TRBJ2-2	few	CAIERGGFTGELFF	TGTGCCATCGAGCGGGGGGGCTTCACCGGGGAGCTGTTTTTT
-	TRBV21-1	TRBJ2-1	-	CASSKASAGGNEQFF	TGTGCCAGCAGCAAAGCATCGGCAGGGGGCAATGAGCAGTTCTTC
TRBD1	TRBV2	TRBJ1-3	-	CARGPGQGSSGNTIYF	TGTGCCAGGGGTCCGGGACAGGGGTCTTCTGGAAACACCATATATTTT
-	TRBV19	TRBJ2-1	once	CASTESGGANYYNEQFF	TGTGCCAGTACTGAATCGGGGGGCGCGAACTACTACAATGAGCAGTTCTTC
-	TRBV4-1	TRBJ1-3	-	CASSLAFSGNTIYF	TGCGCCAGCAGCCTGGCTTTCTCTGGAAACACCATATATTTT
TRBD2	TRBV9	TRBJ2-5	-	CASSAGSGGAYRETQYF	TGTGCCAGCAGCGCCGGCAGCGGGGGGGCCTATAGGGAGACCCAGTACTTC
-	TRBV5-1	TRBJ1-2	-	CASSADSYGYTF	TGCGCCAGCAGCGCGGACAGTTATGGCTACACCTTC
-	TRBV19	TRBJ2-3	few	CASSKRTDTQYF	TGTGCCAGTAGTAAGAGGACAGATACGCAGTATTTT
-	TRBV11-2	TRBJ1-1	-	CASSLERGRQAFF	TGTGCCAGCAGCTTAGAGCGGGGAAGGCAAGCTTTCTTT
-	TRBV2	TRBJ1-6	once	CASNRIEGGSPLHF	TGTGCCAGCAATCGAATTGAGGGCGGCTCACCCCTCCACTTT
-	TRBV9	TRBJ2-7	-	CASSVGRGALDEQYF	TGTGCCAGCAGCGTGGGCAGGGGGGCCCTGGACGAGCAGTACTTC
TRBD1	TRBV9	TRBJ1-2	few	CASSARTGGNYGYTF	TGTGCCAGCAGCGCCCGGACAGGCGGTAACTATGGCTACACCTTC
-	TRBV11-2	TRBJ1-6	-	CATHSGTLNSPLHF	TGTGCCACCCACAGCGGGACACTTAATTCACCCCTCCACTTT
TRBD2	TRBV5-4	TRBJ2-7	-	CASSFSGAFSYEQYF	TGTGCCAGCAGCTTTAGCGGGGCTTTCTCCTACGAGCAGTACTTC
-	TRBV29-1	TRBJ1-2	-	CSVESSLGVYGYTF	TGCAGCGTTGAATCCTCCCTAGGGGTCTATGGCTACACCTTC
-	TRBV9	TRBJ2-2	-	CASSVASAPGGELFF	TGTGCCAGCAGCGTAGCGTCAGCCCCAGGGGGGGAGCTGTTTTTT
TRBD1	TRBV13	TRBJ2-7	-	CASSDRDRQAYEQYF	TGTGCCAGCAGCGACCGGGACAGGCAAGCCTACGAGCAGTACTTC
TRBD1	TRBV5-6	TRBJ2-4	-	CASSFWTGGSPLAKNIQYF	TGTGCCAGCAGCTTTTGGACAGGGGGCAGCCCTCTAGCCAAAAACATTCAGTACTTC
-	TRBV7-2	TRBJ1-5	-	CASSLPGGPSSNQPQHF	TGTGCCAGCAGCCTACCCGGGGGGCCGTCTAGCAATCAGCCCCAGCATTTT
TRBD1	TRBV5-1	TRBJ2-5	-	CASSFSRGTLQETQYF	TGCGCCAGCAGCTTCTCCAGGGGGACACTCCAAGAGACCCAGTACTTC
-	TRBV15	TRBJ2-2	-	CATSRDASLLTGELFF	TGTGCCACCAGCAGAGATGCTAGTCTTCTCACCGGGGAGCTGTTTTTT
TRBD1	TRBV19	TRBJ1-2	once	CASSISQRTGSYYGYTF	TGTGCCAGTAGTATCTCTCAACGGACAGGATCCTACTATGGCTACACCTTC